Following are 31 T cell receptor beta chains from one sample sequenced in a study of T cells after yellow fever vaccination. MiXCR, applied by TCRdb to the 5' RACE reads, yields one record per CDR3 protein. Among some 300,000 distinct CDR3 sequences, about 10% were seen once, and the ten largest hold about 3.3%. This specimen was CD4+ T cells sorted from PBMCs, taken 45 days after the yellow fever booster vaccination. All receptors derive from a man aged 18 to 29 who received the YFV17D yellow fever vaccine.

This clonotype has a handful of counts. The chain links TRBV20-1 to TRBJ1-6, with a tentative D call TRBD1 (5 bases). CDR1 is DFQATT and CDR2 is SNEGSKA in the germline V gene (reference sequence). The CDR3 has 15 residues. V dropped 3 bases and J dropped 1 base, with 10 bases sitting between them. In nucleotides, the CDR3 is TGCAGTGCTAGGCCCAGGGAATCCTATAATTCACCCCTCCACTTT. Residues: CSARPRESYNSPLHF.

The J gene is TRBJ1-2, the V gene TRBV10-2, with TRBD1 identical over 8 bases. V lost 5 bases, J lost 6 bases, and 11 bases stayed unmatched. CDR1 and CDR2 from the germline V gene are WSHSY and SAAADI. This CDR3 has 15 residues. The CDR3 reads CASSSLRGRGDGYTF. CDR3 sequence (DNA): TGCGCCAGCAGTAGCCTCAGGGGGCGCGGGGATGGCTACACCTTC.

A few counts support this clonotype. The rearrangement joins TRBV7-2 to TRBJ2-2, with TRBD2 matching over 9 bases. The germline V gene has CDR1 SGHTA and CDR2 FQGNSA. The CDR3 is 15 residues long. V was pared by 0 bases and J by 8 bases, with 4 bases of the junction left unmatched. This CDR3 reads CASSLASSGIGELFF. The CDR3 coding sequence is TGTGCCAGCAGCTTAGCGTCTAGCGGGATAGGGGAGCTGTTTTTT.

The chain joins TRBV3-1 to TRBJ1-4; possible D gene TRBD1, 5 bases. Trimming stripped 4 bases from V and 7 bases from J, with 7 bases between. Germline assignment: CDR1 LGHDT and CDR2 YNNKEL (reference sequence). The CDR3 totals 12 residues. CDR3 amino acids: CASSLGGEKLFF. DNA for the CDR3: TGTGCCAGCAGCCTGGGGGGTGAAAAACTGTTTTTT. The full variable domain, rest sourced from reference TRBV3-1 and TRBJ1-4, is DTAVSQTPKYLVTQMGNDKSIKCEQNLGHDTMYWYKQDSKKFLKIMFSYNNKELIINETVPNRFSPKSPDKAHLNLHINSLELGDSAVYFCASSLGGEKLFFGSGTQLSVL.

This clonotype was detected ten times or more. This chain connects TRBV5-1 to TRBJ2-7; 7 bases are a match to TRBD1. The CDR3 has 15 residues. Germline assignment: CDR1 SGHRS and CDR2 YFSETQ. J lost 3 bases, V lost 1 base, and 7 bases had no gene match. For the CDR3, the DNA is TGCGCCAGCAGCTTGAAGCCAGGGGGTCTCTACGAGCAGTACGTC. Protein product: CASSLKPGGLYEQYV.

The table lists this clonotype with many counts. The chain uses TRBV7-9 and TRBJ2-3; TRBD1 is a possible D gene (7 bases). The V and J ends lost 3 bases and 2 bases respectively, with 12 bases between them. CDR1 SEHNR and CDR2 FQNEAQ come from the germline V gene (reference sequence). This CDR3 comprises 15 residues. The CDR3 region has the DNA TGTGCCAGCAGCTTCCCAGGGGGGAACACAGATACGCAGTATTTT. Translation gives CASSFPGGNTDTQYF.

This clonotype was observed a handful of times. The V call is TRBV12-3 or TRBV12-4, the J call TRBJ2-3, with D possibly being TRBD2 (6 bases). V was trimmed by 6 bases and J by 11 bases, leaving 12 bases between them. This CDR3 is built from 11 residues. This chain's CDR3 is CASRLGLGQYF. CDR3 DNA sequence: TGTGCCAGCAGACTGGGACTCGGGCAGTATTTT.

This chain joins TRBV27 and TRBJ2-2; TRBD1 matches 7 bases. J was trimmed by 6 bases and V by 6 bases; bases with no gene match: 16. Looked up from germline, CDR1 is MNHEY and CDR2 is SMNVEV (reference sequence). The CDR3 spans 17 residues. Written as DNA, the CDR3 is TGTGCCAGCAGCCCCGACCTTATAAAACAGGGGCCCGGGGAGCTGTTTTTT. As protein: CASSPDLIKQGPGELFF.

The V and J genes are TRBV15 and TRBJ2-5, with a possible D match to TRBD2 (7 bases). The CDR3 has 14 residues. The germline V gene has CDR1 LNHNV and CDR2 YYDKDF (reference sequence). V lost 1 base and J lost 5, with 11 bases in between. CDR3 in DNA: TGTGCCACCAGCAGAGCGGGGGGCCAGGAGACCCAGTACTTC. Its protein product is CATSRAGGQETQYF.

This clonotype was seen repeatedly, ten times or more. V gene TRBV12-3 or TRBV12-4 combines with J gene TRBJ2-1; 15 nucleotides align to TRBD2. The V and J ends lost 8 bases and 7 bases, in that order; junction bases with no gene match: 3. The CDR3 covers 14 residues. CDR3 nucleotides: TGTGCCAGCGGACTAGCGGGGGGGAGAAATGAGCAGTTCTTC. Amino acid sequence: CASGLAGGRNEQFF.

V is TRBV27 and J is TRBJ1-2; tentatively, D is TRBD1 (5 bases). The CDR3 is made up of 16 amino acids. V lost 2 bases and J lost 7, with 20 bases in between. CDR1 is MNHEY and CDR2 is SMNVEV in the germline V gene (reference sequence). The CDR3, as DNA: TGTGCCAGCAGTTTACGGCCAGGGCTTTTTATACGTGGCTACACCTTC. It codes for CASSLRPGLFIRGYTF.

This chain joins TRBV5-4 and TRBJ1-2; a weak D match, TRBD1 (5 bases). Looked up from germline, CDR1 is SGHNT and CDR2 is YYREEE (reference sequence). Trimming took off 4 bases at V and 1 base at J, with 14 bases between the two ends. The CDR3 totals 15 residues. CDR3 amino acids: CASSRGATVNYGYTF. CDR3 bases: TGTGCCAGCAGCCGAGGGGCCACCGTTAACTATGGCTACACCTTC.

V gene TRBV30 combines with J gene TRBJ1-2; D is unclear. The V gene lost 2 bases and the J gene lost 3 bases, with 13 bases spanning the gap. The CDR3 sequence is 14 residues long. Germline CDR1 GTSNPN, CDR2 SVGIG (reference sequence). The CDR3 nucleotides are TGTGCCTGGAGTCTGGCAGGTCGCGACTATGGCTACACCTTC. Translating gives CAWSLAGRDYGYTF.

This clonotype appeared a few times. The chain combines TRBV7-3 with TRBJ2-3; D is unclear. The CDR3 runs to 13 residues. V was clipped by 5 bases and J by 2 bases, with 8 bases between them. Germline values: CDR1 SGHTA, CDR2 FQGTGA. CDR3 in amino acids: CASSPSNTDTQYF. CDR3 DNA: TGTGCCAGCAGCCCCTCCAACACAGATACGCAGTATTTT.

This clonotype was recorded a few times. The chain couples TRBV12-3 or TRBV12-4 to TRBJ1-4, with a possible D match to TRBD1 (5 bases). The CDR3 consists of 13 residues. Trimming pared 6 bases from V and 8 bases from J, leaving 13 bases between. The CDR3 coding sequence is TGTGCCAGCAGCCCCCTGCAGGGAGAAAAACTGTTTTTT. This encodes CASSPLQGEKLFF.

In its sample, this clonotype was seen a few times. The chain is built from TRBV9 and TRBJ1-2; D call uncertain. Germline assignment: CDR1 SGDLS and CDR2 YYNGEE. Trimming stripped 3 bases from V and 5 bases from J, with 20 bases between. The CDR3 has 16 amino acids. The CDR3 DNA sequence: TGTGCCAGCAGCGCCTCCCAAGGGTTAAGACGGTATGGCTACACCTTC. It yields the protein CASSASQGLRRYGYTF.

The chain couples TRBV30 to TRBJ1-2, with a possible D match to TRBD1 (5 bases). CDR1 is GTSNPN, CDR2 SVGIG, per germline (reference sequence). Trimming shortened V by 0 bases and J by 7 bases, and 12 bases separated the two germline ends. This CDR3 has 13 amino acids. The CDR3 sequence: CAWSVGGDVGYTF. CDR3 nucleotides: TGTGCCTGGAGTGTGGGAGGGGACGTTGGCTACACCTTC. Filled out from reference TRBV30 and TRBJ1-2, the complete variable domain reads SQTIHQWPATLVQPVGSPLSLECTVEGTSNPNLYWYRQAAGRGLQLLFYSVGIGQISSEVPQNLSASRPQDRQFILSSKKLLLSDSGFYLCAWSVGGDVGYTFGSGTRLTVV.

This clonotype was observed a few times. The chain links TRBV3-1 to TRBJ2-5; D remains unclear. The CDR3 contains 15 residues. Trimming removed 3 bases from V and 3 bases from J, with 14 bases in between. The germline V gene has CDR1 LGHDT and CDR2 YNNKEL (reference sequence). This CDR3 is CASSQTQADEETQYF. CDR3 bases: TGTGCCAGCAGCCAGACTCAGGCGGATGAAGAGACCCAGTACTTC.

This clonotype was counted only a few times. The rearrangement uses TRBV10-3 and TRBJ1-1; D perhaps matches TRBD1 (5 bases). The V gene's germline CDR1 is ENHRY and CDR2 SYGVKD. V shed 0 bases and J shed 5 bases, with 10 bases lying between them. The CDR3 runs to 14 residues. The CDR3 sequence is CAISESAGRTEAFF. In nucleotides, the CDR3 is TGTGCCATCAGTGAGTCGGCAGGGAGAACTGAAGCTTTCTTT.

This clonotype was counted only a few times. The chain links TRBV28 to TRBJ1-5; no definite D call. The CDR3 extends over 12 amino acids. Trimming stripped 1 base from V and 5 bases from J, with 3 bases between. CDR1 is MDHEN and CDR2 is SYDVKM in the germline V gene. In nucleotides, the CDR3 is TGTGCCAGCAGTTTATTACATCAGCCCCAGCATTTT. Its protein product is CASSLLHQPQHF.

The J gene is TRBJ1-1, the V gene TRBV9; D remains unclear. The germline gives CDR1 SGDLS, CDR2 YYNGEE. This CDR3 comprises 16 residues. V was pared by 0 bases and J by 0 bases, with 12 bases between. The CDR3 sequence is CASSVVGRSMNTEAFF. CDR3 DNA: TGTGCCAGCAGCGTAGTGGGTCGGAGCATGAACACTGAAGCTTTCTTT.

The chain couples TRBV7-2 to TRBJ1-2; 10 nucleotides align to TRBD1. V gave up 4 bases and J gave up 0 bases; unmatched junction bases: 14. The germline V gene has CDR1 SGHTA and CDR2 FQGNSA. The CDR3 is made up of 19 amino acids. CDR3 sequence: CASSSEVSGQGSPNYGYTF. DNA of the CDR3: TGTGCCAGCAGCTCGGAGGTTTCGGGACAGGGGTCCCCTAACTATGGCTACACCTTC.

V and J are TRBV7-9 and TRBJ2-7, with D possibly TRBD2 on 5 matching bases. Between the trimmed V and J ends, which lost 4 bases and 5 bases, there was a span of 12 bases. Germline values: CDR1 SEHNR, CDR2 FQNEAQ (reference sequence). The CDR3 consists of 13 residues. In DNA form, the CDR3 reads TGTGCCAGCAGCTCTGCGGGCAGGCACGAGCAGTACGTC. It specifies CASSSAGRHEQYV.

For the CDR3, the DNA is TGTGCCAGCAGCGCGGGTTCTCACAGGGGGGGAGACTATGGCTACACCTTC. Translation gives CASSAGSHRGGDYGYTF. The gene calls are TRBV9 and TRBJ1-2; 8 bases match TRBD1. There are 17 residues in the CDR3. Germline lookup yields CDR1 SGDLS and CDR2 YYNGEE. V trimming: 3 bases; J trimming: 3 bases; junction bases outside the gene matches: 13.

This clonotype was seen a few times. The rearrangement uses TRBV5-6 and TRBJ2-5; D is uncertain. This CDR3 comprises 14 residues. Germline loops: CDR1 SGHDT, CDR2 YYEEEE. Trimming removed 2 bases from V and 4 bases from J, with 12 bases in between. The CDR3 DNA reads TGTGCCAGCAGCTTATACAGCCCTCGAGAGACCCAGTACTTC. Protein: CASSLYSPRETQYF.

A few counts support this clonotype. The J gene is TRBJ2-7, the V gene TRBV5-4; TRBD2 might be the D (6 bases). The V and J ends lost 4 bases and 4 bases respectively, with 15 bases between them. The CDR3 sequence is 14 residues long. Germline CDR1 and CDR2: SGHNT and YYREEE (reference sequence). CDR3 bases: TGTGCCAGCAGCCCTGACACTAGCTTTTACGAGCAGTACGTC. The encoded protein is CASSPDTSFYEQYV.

In this sample, this clonotype turned up a few times. The CDR3: CASSVPGSRHTEQFF. The CDR3 DNA follows: TGTGCCAGCAGCGTCCCGGGTAGCCGTCACACTGAGCAGTTCTTC. The chain couples TRBV11-2 to TRBJ2-1; D not resolved. Trimming left V 5 bases short and J 9 bases short, with 20 bases between. Germline CDR1 is SGHAT and CDR2 is FQNNGV. The CDR3 is 15 amino acids.

The sample holds many counts of this clonotype. The V call is TRBV10-3, the J call TRBJ2-7; TRBD1 matches at 10 bases. The germline V gene encodes CDR1 ENHRY and CDR2 SYGVKD. The junction had 12 bases not matched to a gene; V was cut back by 3 bases and J by 7 bases. The CDR3 runs to 16 residues. The CDR3, as DNA: TGTGCCATCAGTGACCTAAAGAGACAGGGGGCAGGTGAGCAGTACTTC. This codes for CAISDLKRQGAGEQYF.

The genes are TRBV27 and TRBJ1-1; D call uncertain. With 4 bases removed from V and 2 bases from J, the gap between germline ends came to 14 bases. The CDR3 covers 15 residues. CDR1 is MNHEY and CDR2 is SMNVEV in the germline V gene (reference sequence). This CDR3 reads CASSYGPGRNTEAFF. The CDR3 DNA follows: TGTGCCAGCAGTTACGGCCCGGGGAGAAACACTGAAGCTTTCTTT.

This clonotype was detected many times. V usage is TRBV6-5 and J usage is TRBJ2-3; 8 nucleotides agree with TRBD1. Trimming cost V 0 bases and J 3 bases; bases outside gene matches: 8. CDR1 is MNHEY and CDR2 is SVGAGI in the germline V gene. This CDR3 spans 17 amino acids. The CDR3 loop reads CASSYSIGTGHTDTQYF. The CDR3 bases are TGTGCCAGCAGTTACTCGATAGGGACAGGTCATACAGATACGCAGTATTTT.

The rearrangement links TRBV12-3 or TRBV12-4 to TRBJ1-5, with D possibly being TRBD1 (6 bases). This CDR3 spans 14 amino acids. V lost 6 bases to trimming and J lost 4 bases, with 13 bases between them. CDR3 coding DNA: TGTGCCAGCAGCTCGGACAGCCGGAATCAGCCCCAGCATTTT. Translation gives CASSSDSRNQPQHF.